The rows below give T cell receptor beta chains drawn from one sample of a study of metastatic and nonmetastatic thyroid tumors. Through MiXCR, TCRdb re-clonotyped the PCR reads. The sample contains roughly 24,000 clones, more than 20% of which appear only once. Sequenced: blood. Every receptor here comes from a male donor with papillary thyroid cancer or a benign thyroid nodule (not recorded which). Some clones in this sample may be carry-over from other donors' samples. Both conserved end residues are part of each CDR3. The order of the fields is J gene, D gene, V gene, CDR3 protein. D genes are given only for firm matches.

j_call: TRBJ2-1; d_call: TRBD2; v_call: TRBV12-3/TRBV12-4; cdr3_aa: CASRPRGLEDHEQFF
j_call: TRBJ2-6; d_call: -; v_call: TRBV11-2; cdr3_aa: CASTGPFFSGANVLTF
j_call: TRBJ2-7; d_call: -; v_call: TRBV6-1; cdr3_aa: CASSPAPGAPSYEQYF
j_call: TRBJ2-2; d_call: -; v_call: TRBV11-1; cdr3_aa: CASSLDGSFNTGELFF
j_call: TRBJ2-5; d_call: -; v_call: TRBV6-2/TRBV6-3; cdr3_aa: CASAYRDPQETQYF
j_call: TRBJ1-5; d_call: -; v_call: TRBV27; cdr3_aa: CASSFKSNQPQHF
j_call: TRBJ2-3; d_call: -; v_call: TRBV14; cdr3_aa: CASSQEIGGGDTQYF
j_call: TRBJ1-3; d_call: TRBD1; v_call: TRBV7-9; cdr3_aa: CASSLVFSARDRAGNTIYF
j_call: TRBJ1-5; d_call: -; v_call: TRBV10-3; cdr3_aa: CAISDLDRREPQHF
j_call: TRBJ2-1; d_call: -; v_call: TRBV9; cdr3_aa: CASSVGDPSSYNEQFF
j_call: TRBJ2-7; d_call: -; v_call: TRBV6-6; cdr3_aa: CASIYSRGPYYDQYF
j_call: TRBJ2-1; d_call: TRBD2; v_call: TRBV11-2; cdr3_aa: CASSASGMSYNEQFF
j_call: TRBJ1-3; d_call: TRBD1; v_call: TRBV3-1; cdr3_aa: CASSPGTGSYTIYF
j_call: TRBJ2-3; d_call: -; v_call: TRBV10-1; cdr3_aa: CASTRTPTTDTQYF
j_call: TRBJ2-7; d_call: -; v_call: TRBV14; cdr3_aa: CASSQEVLYEQYF
j_call: TRBJ2-2; d_call: -; v_call: TRBV6-1; cdr3_aa: CATRSPGGGDPTGELFF
j_call: TRBJ2-1; d_call: -; v_call: TRBV6-4; cdr3_aa: CASSGWELGEQFF
j_call: TRBJ2-7; d_call: -; v_call: TRBV20-1; cdr3_aa: CSARRQRYEQYF
j_call: TRBJ2-1; d_call: TRBD1; v_call: TRBV25-1; cdr3_aa: CASSDLDRGYQFF
j_call: TRBJ2-3; d_call: -; v_call: TRBV6-1; cdr3_aa: CASRGVIPDTQYF
j_call: TRBJ1-2; d_call: -; v_call: TRBV5-1; cdr3_aa: CASSFTGTYGYTF
j_call: TRBJ2-5; d_call: -; v_call: TRBV5-1; cdr3_aa: CASSLVPGETQYF
j_call: TRBJ2-5; d_call: TRBD2; v_call: TRBV19; cdr3_aa: CASDPGGGDTQYF
j_call: TRBJ2-1; d_call: TRBD2; v_call: TRBV6-4; cdr3_aa: CASSERVAGPGEQFF
j_call: TRBJ2-1; d_call: TRBD2; v_call: TRBV6-1; cdr3_aa: CASSEAVKGLAGGSEQFF
j_call: TRBJ2-3; d_call: TRBD2; v_call: TRBV10-2; cdr3_aa: CASSAFATSGTSTDTQYF
j_call: TRBJ2-3; d_call: -; v_call: TRBV9; cdr3_aa: CASSGQLGVTDTQYF
j_call: TRBJ1-3; d_call: TRBD1; v_call: TRBV7-1; cdr3_aa: CASSSAPGTGVASSGNTIYF
j_call: TRBJ1-5; d_call: -; v_call: TRBV6-4; cdr3_aa: CASSPEPWGNQPQHF
j_call: TRBJ2-5; d_call: -; v_call: TRBV2; cdr3_aa: CASTEINQETQYF
j_call: TRBJ2-3; d_call: -; v_call: TRBV6-1; cdr3_aa: CASSSTTDTQYF
j_call: TRBJ1-5; d_call: -; v_call: TRBV20-1; cdr3_aa: CSAIPETYSNQPQHF
j_call: TRBJ2-7; d_call: -; v_call: TRBV6-1; cdr3_aa: CASSPGTFRVDEQYF
j_call: TRBJ1-4; d_call: -; v_call: TRBV11-2; cdr3_aa: CASSSDQGPIEKLFF
j_call: TRBJ1-4; d_call: -; v_call: TRBV5-1; cdr3_aa: CASSLPGLSANEKLFF
j_call: TRBJ2-1; d_call: TRBD2; v_call: TRBV9; cdr3_aa: CASTEEAGMGNEQFF
j_call: TRBJ1-6; d_call: -; v_call: TRBV4-2; cdr3_aa: CASSQDAGKPSPLHF
j_call: TRBJ2-6; d_call: -; v_call: TRBV28; cdr3_aa: CASSLLTSSSGANVLTF
j_call: TRBJ2-7; d_call: -; v_call: TRBV12-3/TRBV12-4; cdr3_aa: CASSPFVTFISYEQYF
j_call: TRBJ2-5; d_call: -; v_call: TRBV20-1; cdr3_aa: CSAYPIVGGTQYF
j_call: TRBJ1-1; d_call: -; v_call: TRBV5-1; cdr3_aa: CASSLNAGVTGTEAFF
j_call: TRBJ2-7; d_call: -; v_call: TRBV13; cdr3_aa: CASSSSSRGLTYEQYF
j_call: TRBJ1-1; d_call: -; v_call: TRBV5-1; cdr3_aa: CASSLDREYTEAFF
j_call: TRBJ1-1; d_call: -; v_call: TRBV12-3/TRBV12-4; cdr3_aa: CASSQTVNTEAFF
j_call: TRBJ1-1; d_call: TRBD1; v_call: TRBV30; cdr3_aa: CAWRRTGRNTEAFF
j_call: TRBJ2-1; d_call: -; v_call: TRBV30; cdr3_aa: CAWSAPLGNEQFF
j_call: TRBJ2-7; d_call: -; v_call: TRBV29-1; cdr3_aa: CSVEAQAGYYEQYF
j_call: TRBJ1-4; d_call: -; v_call: TRBV5-5; cdr3_aa: CASRAGGEAYEKLFF
j_call: TRBJ2-7; d_call: -; v_call: TRBV5-1; cdr3_aa: CASSLENRGGVDEQYF
j_call: TRBJ1-6; d_call: -; v_call: TRBV6-1; cdr3_aa: CASRTTYNSPLHF
j_call: TRBJ1-2; d_call: TRBD1; v_call: TRBV28; cdr3_aa: CASSSGQGVGGYTF
j_call: TRBJ2-2; d_call: -; v_call: TRBV9; cdr3_aa: CASSVGVNTGELFF
j_call: TRBJ1-2; d_call: TRBD1; v_call: TRBV9; cdr3_aa: CASSRSGQGDGHTF
j_call: TRBJ1-2; d_call: -; v_call: TRBV30; cdr3_aa: CAWSVGTPGDYTF
j_call: TRBJ1-2; d_call: -; v_call: TRBV18; cdr3_aa: CASSPGSDRTGYTF
j_call: TRBJ2-1; d_call: TRBD1; v_call: TRBV11-2; cdr3_aa: CASSLRGQGRTEQFF
j_call: TRBJ2-3; d_call: -; v_call: TRBV7-9; cdr3_aa: CASSPKGPDTQYF